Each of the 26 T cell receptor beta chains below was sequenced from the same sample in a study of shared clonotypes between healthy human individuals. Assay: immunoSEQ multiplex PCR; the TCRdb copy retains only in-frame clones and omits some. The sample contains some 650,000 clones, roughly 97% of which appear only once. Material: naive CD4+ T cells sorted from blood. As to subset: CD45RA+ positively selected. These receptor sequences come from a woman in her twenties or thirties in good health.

DNA of the CDR3: TGTGCCAGCAGCCTGGGACTAGCGTACACCGGGGAGCTGTTTTTT. It translates to CASSLGLAYTGELFF. The chain carries TRBV7-9 and TRBJ2-2; 10 positions match TRBD2. With 5 bases clipped from V and 3 bases from J, the junction kept 3 bases outside the gene matches. Per germline, CDR1 SEHNR and CDR2 FQNEAQ (reference sequence). CDR3 length equals 15 residues.

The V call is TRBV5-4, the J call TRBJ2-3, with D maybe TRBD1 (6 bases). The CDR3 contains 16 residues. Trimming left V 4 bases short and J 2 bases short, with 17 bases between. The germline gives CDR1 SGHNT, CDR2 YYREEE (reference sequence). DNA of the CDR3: TGTGCCAGCAGCCTTAATCAGGGGTCAGTCACAGATACGCAGTATTTT. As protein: CASSLNQGSVTDTQYF.

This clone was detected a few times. CDR3 loop: CASSPFDVEAEAFF. CDR3 nucleotide sequence: TGTGCCAGCTCACCTTTCGACGTTGAGGCAGAAGCTTTCTTT. This chain uses TRBV18 with TRBJ1-1; D remains ambiguous. With 3 bases removed from V and 8 bases from J, the gap between germline ends came to 16 bases. The CDR3 spans 14 residues. Germline values: CDR1 KGHSH, CDR2 LQKENI.

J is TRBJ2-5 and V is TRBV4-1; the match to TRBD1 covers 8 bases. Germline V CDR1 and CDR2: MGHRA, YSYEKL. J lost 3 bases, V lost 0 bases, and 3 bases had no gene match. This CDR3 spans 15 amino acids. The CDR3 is CASSQDGTGEETQYF. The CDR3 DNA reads TGCGCCAGCAGCCAAGATGGGACAGGTGAAGAGACCCAGTACTTC.

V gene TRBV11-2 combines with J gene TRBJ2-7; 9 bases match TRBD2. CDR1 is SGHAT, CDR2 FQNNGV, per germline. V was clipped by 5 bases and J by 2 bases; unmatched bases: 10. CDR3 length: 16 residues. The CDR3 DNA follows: TGTGCCAGCAGCCCAGGCCGACTAGCGGACACCTACGAGCAGTACTTC. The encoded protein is CASSPGRLADTYEQYF. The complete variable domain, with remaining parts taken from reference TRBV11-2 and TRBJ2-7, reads EAGVAQSPRYKIIEKRQSVAFWCNPISGHATLYWYQQILGQGPKLLIQFQNNGVVDDSQLPKDRFSAERLKGVDSTLKIQPAKLEDSAVYLCASSPGRLADTYEQYFGPGTRLTVT.

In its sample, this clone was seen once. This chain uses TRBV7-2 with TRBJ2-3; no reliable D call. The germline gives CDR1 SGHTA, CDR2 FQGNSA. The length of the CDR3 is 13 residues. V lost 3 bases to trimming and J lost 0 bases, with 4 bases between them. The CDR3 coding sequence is TGTGCCAGCAGCTTCCAGAGCACAGATACGCAGTATTTT. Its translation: CASSFQSTDTQYF.

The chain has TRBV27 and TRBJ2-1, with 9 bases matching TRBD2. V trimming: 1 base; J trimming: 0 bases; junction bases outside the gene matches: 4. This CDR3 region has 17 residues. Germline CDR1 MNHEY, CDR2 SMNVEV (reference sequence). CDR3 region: CASSLLLAGSSYNEQFF. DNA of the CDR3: TGTGCCAGCAGTTTATTGCTAGCGGGAAGCTCCTACAATGAGCAGTTCTTC.

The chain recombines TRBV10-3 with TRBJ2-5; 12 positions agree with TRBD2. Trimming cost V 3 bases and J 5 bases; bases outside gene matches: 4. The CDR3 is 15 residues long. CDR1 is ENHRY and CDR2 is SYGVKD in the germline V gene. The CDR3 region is CAISDGLAGLETQYF. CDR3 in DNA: TGTGCCATCAGTGACGGACTAGCGGGATTGGAGACCCAGTACTTC.

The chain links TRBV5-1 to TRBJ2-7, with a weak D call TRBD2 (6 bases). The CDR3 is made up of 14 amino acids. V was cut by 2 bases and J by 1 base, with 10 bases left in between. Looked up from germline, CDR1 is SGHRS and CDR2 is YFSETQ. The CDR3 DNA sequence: TGCGCCAGCAGCTTCCCCGGGACTTCCTACGAGCAGTACTTC. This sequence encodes CASSFPGTSYEQYF.

CDR3 loop: CSVGQGSEQYF. Here the CDR3 DNA reads TGCAGCGTGGGACAGGGCTCCGAGCAGTACTTC. This rearrangement joins TRBV29-1 to TRBJ2-5, with 9 bases matching TRBD1. The J call may not be correct, given that the DNA end is closer to TRBJ2-7. Per the germline V gene, CDR1 is SQVTM and CDR2 is ANQGSEA. The CDR3 is 11 amino acids.

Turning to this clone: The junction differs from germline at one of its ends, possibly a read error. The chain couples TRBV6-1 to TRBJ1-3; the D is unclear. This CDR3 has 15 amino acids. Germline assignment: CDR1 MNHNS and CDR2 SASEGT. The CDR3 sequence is CASSEARGLGATIYF. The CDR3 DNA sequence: TGTGCCAGCAGCGAAGCGCGGGGTTTAGGTGCCACCATATATTTT.

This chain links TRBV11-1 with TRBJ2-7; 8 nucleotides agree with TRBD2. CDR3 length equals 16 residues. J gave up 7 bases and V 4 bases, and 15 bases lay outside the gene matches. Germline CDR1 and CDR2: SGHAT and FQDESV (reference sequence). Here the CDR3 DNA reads TGTGCCAGCAGCTACCGAACTAGCGGACCTCCTCGGGAGCAGTACTTC. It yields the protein CASSYRTSGPPREQYF.

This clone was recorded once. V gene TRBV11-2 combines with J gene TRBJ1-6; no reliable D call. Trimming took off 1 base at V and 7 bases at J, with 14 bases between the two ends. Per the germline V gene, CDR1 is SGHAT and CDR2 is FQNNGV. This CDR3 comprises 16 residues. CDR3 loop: CASSLAPAGGNSPLHF. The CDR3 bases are TGTGCCAGCAGCTTAGCCCCTGCGGGAGGGAATTCACCCCTCCACTTT.

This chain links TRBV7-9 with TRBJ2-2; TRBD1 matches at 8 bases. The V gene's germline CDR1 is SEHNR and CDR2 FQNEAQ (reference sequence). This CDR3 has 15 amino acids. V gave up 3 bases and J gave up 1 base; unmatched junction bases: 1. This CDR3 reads CASSFGTGNTGELFF. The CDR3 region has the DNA TGTGCCAGCAGCTTTGGGACAGGGAACACCGGGGAGCTGTTTTTT.

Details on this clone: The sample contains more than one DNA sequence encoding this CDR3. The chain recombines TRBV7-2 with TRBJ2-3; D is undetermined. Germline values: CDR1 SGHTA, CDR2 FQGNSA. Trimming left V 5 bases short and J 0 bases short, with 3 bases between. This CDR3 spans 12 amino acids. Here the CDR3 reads CASSRSTDTQYF. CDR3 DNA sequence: TGTGCCAGCAGCCGTAGCACAGATACGCAGTATTTT.

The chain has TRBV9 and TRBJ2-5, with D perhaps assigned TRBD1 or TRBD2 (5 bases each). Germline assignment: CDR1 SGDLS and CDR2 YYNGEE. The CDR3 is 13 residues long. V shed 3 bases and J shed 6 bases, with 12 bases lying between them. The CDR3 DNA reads TGTGCCAGCAGCGCCTCCGGGACGAAGACCCAGTACTTC. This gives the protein CASSASGTKTQYF.

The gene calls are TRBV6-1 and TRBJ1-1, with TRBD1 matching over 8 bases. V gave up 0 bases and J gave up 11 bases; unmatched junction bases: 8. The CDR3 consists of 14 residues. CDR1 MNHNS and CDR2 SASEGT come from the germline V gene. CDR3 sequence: CASSEAVDRGSAFF. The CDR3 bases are TGTGCCAGCAGTGAAGCCGTCGACAGGGGTAGTGCTTTCTTT.

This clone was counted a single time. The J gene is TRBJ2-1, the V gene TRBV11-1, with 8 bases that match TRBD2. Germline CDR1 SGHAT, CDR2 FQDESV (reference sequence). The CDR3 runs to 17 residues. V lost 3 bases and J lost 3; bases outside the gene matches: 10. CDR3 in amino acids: CASSFTLAGTSYNEQFF. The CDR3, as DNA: TGTGCCAGCAGCTTTACCTTAGCGGGGACGAGCTACAATGAGCAGTTCTTC.

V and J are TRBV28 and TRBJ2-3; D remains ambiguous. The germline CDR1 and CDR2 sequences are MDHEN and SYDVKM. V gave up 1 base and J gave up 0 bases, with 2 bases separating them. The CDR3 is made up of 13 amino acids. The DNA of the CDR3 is TGTGCCAGCAGTTTATACAGCACAGATACGCAGTATTTT. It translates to CASSLYSTDTQYF.

CDR3 sequence reads: CASSLFAGRNEQFF. The CDR3 DNA follows: TGCGCCAGCAGCTTGTTTGCAGGGCGGAATGAGCAGTTCTTC. The chain carries TRBV5-1 and TRBJ2-1; a possible D gene is TRBD1 (5 bases). Germline V gene data show CDR1 as SGHRS and CDR2 as YFSETQ. The CDR3 is 14 amino acids. Trimming stripped 1 base from V and 7 bases from J, with 12 bases between.

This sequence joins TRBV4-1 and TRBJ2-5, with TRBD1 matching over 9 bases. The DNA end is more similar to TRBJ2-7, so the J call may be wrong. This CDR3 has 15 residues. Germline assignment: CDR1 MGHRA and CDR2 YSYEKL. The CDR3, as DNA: TGCGCCAGCAGCCACCCCGGGACAGGGATCTACGAGCAGTACTTC. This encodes CASSHPGTGIYEQYF.

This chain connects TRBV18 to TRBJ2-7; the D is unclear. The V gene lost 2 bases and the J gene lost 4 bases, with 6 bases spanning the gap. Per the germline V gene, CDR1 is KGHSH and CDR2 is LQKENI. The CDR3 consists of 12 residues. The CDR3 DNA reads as TGTGCCAGCTCACCAAAGATTTACGAGCAGTACTTC. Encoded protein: CASSPKIYEQYF.

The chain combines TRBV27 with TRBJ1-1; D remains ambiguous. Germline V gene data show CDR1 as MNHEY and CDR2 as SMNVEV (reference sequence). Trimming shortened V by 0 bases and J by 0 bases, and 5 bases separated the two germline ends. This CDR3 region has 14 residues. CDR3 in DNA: TGTGCCAGCAGTTTATCGAGGGTGAACACTGAAGCTTTCTTT. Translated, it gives CASSLSRVNTEAFF.

As DNA, the CDR3 is TGTGCCAGCCGCCCGGCAGGGGGAAACACCATATATTTT. Translation: CASRPAGGNTIYF. The chain combines TRBV6-5 with TRBJ1-3; D is possibly TRBD1 (5 bases). The germline V gene has CDR1 MNHEY and CDR2 SVGAGI. The V and J ends lost 8 bases and 4 bases respectively, with 12 bases between them. The CDR3 has 13 amino acids.

The CDR3 loop is CASSRKITGEGTEAFF. Written as DNA, the CDR3 is TGTGCCAGCTCACGAAAAATAACAGGGGAAGGTACTGAAGCTTTCTTT. The V and J genes are TRBV18 and TRBJ1-1; TRBD1 agrees at 7 bases. Trimming cost V 4 bases and J 5 bases; bases outside gene matches: 13. CDR3 size: 16 residues. Germline CDR1 and CDR2: KGHSH and LQKENI.

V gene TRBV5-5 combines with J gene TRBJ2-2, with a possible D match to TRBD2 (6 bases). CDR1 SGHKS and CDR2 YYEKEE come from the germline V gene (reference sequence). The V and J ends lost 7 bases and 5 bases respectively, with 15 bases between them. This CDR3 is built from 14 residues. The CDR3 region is CASDSGVQTGELFF. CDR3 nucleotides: TGTGCCAGCGATTCGGGAGTCCAGACCGGGGAGCTGTTTTTT.